Listed below are T cell receptor beta chains from one sample, sequenced in a study of metastatic and nonmetastatic thyroid tumors. Through MiXCR, TCRdb re-clonotyped the PCR reads. Of roughly 18,000 clones listed, 25% to 35% are singletons. The sequencing sample was made of tumor tissue. The receptors were sampled from a female donor with papillary thyroid cancer or a benign thyroid nodule (not recorded which). Some clones in this sample may be carry-over from other donors' samples. CDR3s include the opening cysteine and the closing phenylalanine or tryptophan. A D gene is named only where the DNA matches it firmly. Size values are once, few and many counts, or a class for expanded clones, and some rows have none.

V: TRBV4-2; size: -; J: TRBJ2-1; D: -; CDR3: CASSPGLSNEQFF; DNA: TGTGCCAGCAGCCCCGGACTATCCAATGAGCAGTTCTTC
V: TRBV20-1; size: many; J: TRBJ1-2; D: -; CDR3: CSASRGGGYGYTF; DNA: TGCAGTGCTAGTCGAGGTGGGGGCTATGGCTACACCTTC
V: TRBV6-1; size: medium-sized; J: TRBJ1-2; D: -; CDR3: CASSLNYGYTF; DNA: TGTGCCAGCAGCTTAAACTATGGCTACACCTTC
V: TRBV11-2; size: -; J: TRBJ2-1; D: -; CDR3: CASSSLGAALVDEQFF; DNA: TGTGCCAGCAGCTCACTCGGAGCGGCCCTCGTAGATGAGCAGTTCTTC
V: TRBV6-2/TRBV6-3; size: -; J: TRBJ2-1; D: -; CDR3: CASSYIRGDNEQFF; DNA: TGTGCCAGCAGTTACATACGGGGAGACAATGAGCAGTTCTTC
V: TRBV20-1; size: many; J: TRBJ2-1; D: -; CDR3: CSALPGGPTGYNEQFF; DNA: TGCAGTGCTCTCCCGGGGGGCCCGACAGGCTACAATGAGCAGTTCTTC
V: TRBV24-1; size: few; J: TRBJ1-2; D: -; CDR3: CATSVDSLYGYTF; DNA: TGTGCCACCAGTGTTGACAGCCTATATGGCTACACCTTC
V: TRBV6-2/TRBV6-3; size: many; J: TRBJ2-5; D: -; CDR3: CASSETRQETQYF; DNA: TGTGCCAGCAGTGAGACACGGCAAGAGACCCAGTACTTC
V: TRBV19; size: many; J: TRBJ2-5; D: -; CDR3: CASKEGIGETQYF; DNA: TGTGCCAGTAAAGAGGGCATAGGAGAGACCCAGTACTTC
V: TRBV30; size: -; J: TRBJ1-1; D: -; CDR3: CAWSGNTQDTEAFF; DNA: TGTGCCTGGAGTGGCAATACGCAAGACACTGAAGCTTTCTTT
V: TRBV6-4; size: many; J: TRBJ2-2; D: -; CDR3: CASSPLKGVSAGELFF; DNA: TGTGCCAGCAGCCCTCTGAAGGGTGTTTCGGCCGGGGAGCTGTTTTTT
V: TRBV6-1; size: many; J: TRBJ1-2; D: -; CDR3: CASGEMDSANYGYTF; DNA: TGTGCCAGCGGTGAGATGGACAGCGCGAACTATGGCTACACCTTC
V: TRBV6-1; size: medium-sized; J: TRBJ1-5; D: TRBD1; CDR3: CASSETFGTASNQPQHF; DNA: TGTGCCAGCAGTGAAACTTTTGGGACAGCCAGCAATCAGCCCCAGCATTTT
V: TRBV19; size: few; J: TRBJ2-7; D: -; CDR3: CASSLSVDSSYEQYF; DNA: TGTGCCAGTAGTCTCTCCGTCGACAGCTCCTACGAGCAGTACTTC
V: TRBV7-2; size: many; J: TRBJ1-2; D: -; CDR3: CASSLDLLWGYTF; DNA: TGTGCCAGCAGCTTGGACCTTTTGTGGGGCTACACCTTC
V: TRBV7-2; size: -; J: TRBJ1-3; D: -; CDR3: CASSLAGLFSGNTIYF; DNA: TGTGCCAGCAGCTTAGCTGGACTCTTCTCTGGAAACACCATATATTTT
V: TRBV5-1; size: -; J: TRBJ1-1; D: -; CDR3: CASRPMDAWAEAFF; DNA: TGCGCCAGCCGACCCATGGACGCCTGGGCTGAAGCTTTCTTT
V: TRBV28; size: many; J: TRBJ1-4; D: TRBD1; CDR3: CASSSDRGVNEKLFF; DNA: TGTGCCAGCAGTTCCGACAGGGGCGTAAATGAAAAACTGTTTTTT
V: TRBV5-1; size: many; J: TRBJ1-4; D: -; CDR3: CASSLGEYNEKLFF; DNA: TGCGCCAGCAGCTTGGGGGAGTATAATGAAAAACTGTTTTTT
V: TRBV12-3/TRBV12-4; size: -; J: TRBJ2-7; D: -; CDR3: CASSTSRGSYEQYF; DNA: TGTGCCAGCAGTACCTCTAGGGGGTCCTACGAGCAGTACTTC
V: TRBV6-1; size: many; J: TRBJ1-5; D: TRBD1; CDR3: CASSPRDRQNQPQHF; DNA: TGTGCCAGCAGTCCCCGGGACAGGCAAAATCAGCCCCAGCATTTT
V: TRBV6-1; size: many; J: TRBJ2-5; D: -; CDR3: CASTHRERETQYF; DNA: TGTGCCAGCACCCACAGGGAGAGAGAGACCCAGTACTTC
V: TRBV30; size: -; J: TRBJ1-2; D: -; CDR3: CAWSVLQGRYGYTF; DNA: TGTGCCTGGAGTGTACTGCAGGGCCGCTATGGCTACACCTTC
V: TRBV4-1; size: -; J: TRBJ2-7; D: -; CDR3: CASSHGPYEQYF; DNA: TGCGCCAGCAGCCACGGACCCTACGAGCAGTACTTC
V: TRBV3-1; size: many; J: TRBJ2-1; D: TRBD1; CDR3: CASSPRGQGNNEQFF; DNA: TGTGCCAGCAGCCCCCGGGGACAGGGCAACAATGAGCAGTTCTTC
V: TRBV11-2; size: -; J: TRBJ2-7; D: TRBD2; CDR3: CASSSTGPIGRMYSYEQYF; DNA: TGTGCCAGCAGCTCCACAGGTCCAATCGGGAGGATGTATTCCTACGAGCAGTACTTC
V: TRBV28; size: few; J: TRBJ2-1; D: TRBD2; CDR3: CASSLYTSGSTHEQFF; DNA: TGTGCCAGCAGTTTATATACTAGCGGGAGTACGCATGAGCAGTTCTTC
V: TRBV5-6; size: many; J: TRBJ2-4; D: -; CDR3: CASSLVSGKNIQYF; DNA: TGTGCCAGCAGCTTGGTCTCAGGCAAAAACATTCAGTACTTC
V: TRBV20-1; size: many; J: TRBJ2-2; D: -; CDR3: CYGRHANTGELFF; DNA: TGCTATGGGAGACATGCGAACACCGGGGAGCTGTTTTTT
V: TRBV7-9; size: medium-sized; J: TRBJ1-1; D: TRBD1; CDR3: CASSDRGMNTEAFF; DNA: TGTGCCAGCAGTGACAGGGGCATGAACACTGAAGCTTTCTTT
V: TRBV19; size: -; J: TRBJ2-5; D: -; CDR3: CDSSSPKETQYF; DNA: TGTGACAGTAGCAGTCCTAAGGAGACACAGTACTTC
V: TRBV6-1; size: medium-sized; J: TRBJ2-1; D: -; CDR3: CASSCSGCYNEQFF; DNA: TGTGCCAGCAGTTGTTCGGGCTGCTACAATGAGCAGTTCTTC
V: TRBV2; size: -; J: TRBJ2-2; D: TRBD2; CDR3: CASSEVNRLAGGNTGELFF; DNA: TGTGCCAGCAGTGAAGTCAATAGACTAGCGGGAGGAAACACCGGGGAGCTGTTTTTT
V: TRBV11-2; size: -; J: TRBJ2-6; D: -; CDR3: CANSLGPSGANVLTF; DNA: TGTGCCAACAGCCTCGGACCCTCTGGGGCCAACGTACTGACTTTC
V: TRBV6-2/TRBV6-3; size: few; J: TRBJ1-6; D: -; CDR3: CASSYRGEAPLHF; DNA: TGTGCCAGCAGTTACAGGGGCGAAGCACCCCTCCACTTT
V: TRBV12-3/TRBV12-4; size: many; J: TRBJ2-1; D: -; CDR3: CASSLGLRNEQFF; DNA: TGTGCCAGCTCCCTCGGACTGCGCAATGAGCAGTTCTTC
V: TRBV4-2; size: once; J: TRBJ2-2; D: -; CDR3: CASSQDVFGVTSNTGELFF; DNA: TGTGCCAGCAGCCAAGACGTGTTTGGGGTGACTTCGAACACCGGGGAGCTGTTTTTT